The clone carrying this T cell receptor (beta chain) was picked up a small number of times. Its matching antigen is unknown. This sample is part of a study of CD8 T cells in ankylosing spondylitis. Whole-study findings and limits: For ankylosing spondylitis blood, a TCR beta motif of 8 or 9 highly homologous variants appeared characteristic. Reportedly, disease-linked clones are significantly enriched in ankylosing spondylitis patients' matched synovial fluid. Some motif variants had been reported before (in reactive arthritis synovial fluid and blood).

In germline, CDR1 is SGHAT, CDR2 FQNNGV. The CDR3 covers 15 residues. Trimming at V came to 1 base and at J to 1 base, leaving 4 bases not matched to a gene. 5'-RACE, quantitative and with molecular barcodes, yielded the TCR beta libraries. TCRdb ran MiXCR on the 5' RACE reads and lists one entry per CDR3 protein. The sample has a few hundred thousand distinct CDR3 sequences; approximately 20% are singletons. V usage is TRBV11-2 and J usage is TRBJ2-7, with 7 bases identical to TRBD2. The source material was blood, either unsorted or a sorted T cell fraction (not recorded which). The TCR originated in a male donor with ankylosing spondylitis or in good health (not recorded which). The CDR3 DNA is TGTGCCAGCAGCTTAGGGGCTAGCGGTTCCTACGAGCAGTACTTC. It codes for CASSLGASGSYEQYF.